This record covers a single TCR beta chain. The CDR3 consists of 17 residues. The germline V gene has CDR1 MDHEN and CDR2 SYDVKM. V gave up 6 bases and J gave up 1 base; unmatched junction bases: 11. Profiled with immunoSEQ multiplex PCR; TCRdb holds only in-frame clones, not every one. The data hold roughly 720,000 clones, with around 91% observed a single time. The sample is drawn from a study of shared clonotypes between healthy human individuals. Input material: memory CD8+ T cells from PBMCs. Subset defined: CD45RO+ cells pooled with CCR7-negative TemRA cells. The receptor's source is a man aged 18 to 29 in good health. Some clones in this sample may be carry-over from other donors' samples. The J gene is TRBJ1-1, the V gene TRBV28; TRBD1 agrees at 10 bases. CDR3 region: CASRTGGLLVRNTEAFF. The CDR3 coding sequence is TGTGCCAGCAGGACAGGGGGCCTACTCGTAAGGAACACTGAAGCTTTCTTT.